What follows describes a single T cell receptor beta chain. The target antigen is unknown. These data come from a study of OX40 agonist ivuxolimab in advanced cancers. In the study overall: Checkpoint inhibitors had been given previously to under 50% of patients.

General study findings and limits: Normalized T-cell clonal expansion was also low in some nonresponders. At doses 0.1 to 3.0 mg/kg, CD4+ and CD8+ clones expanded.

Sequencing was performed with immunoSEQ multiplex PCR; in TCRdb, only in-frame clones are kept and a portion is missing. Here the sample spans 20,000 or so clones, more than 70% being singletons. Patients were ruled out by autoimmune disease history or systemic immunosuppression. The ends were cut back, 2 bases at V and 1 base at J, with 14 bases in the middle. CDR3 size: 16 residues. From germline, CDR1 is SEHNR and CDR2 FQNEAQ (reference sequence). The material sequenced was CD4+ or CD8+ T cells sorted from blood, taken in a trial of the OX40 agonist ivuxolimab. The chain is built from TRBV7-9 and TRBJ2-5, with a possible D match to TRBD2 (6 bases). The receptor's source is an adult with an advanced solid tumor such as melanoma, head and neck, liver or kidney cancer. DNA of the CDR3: TGTGCCAGCAGCTTATTGATCGGGAGATCCCAAGAGACCCAGTACTTC. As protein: CASSLLIGRSQETQYF.